This passage covers 22 T cell receptor beta chains from one sample sequenced in a study of T-cell reconstitution after alpha-beta-depleted transplantation in children. Researchers prepared the TCRbeta library using unique molecular identifiers, the study reports. MiXCR, run by TCRdb on the PCR reads, gives a single entry per CDR3 protein. This sample has around 200,000 distinct CDR3 sequences, with 6.5% to 7.5% found just once. This sample comprised PBMCs from the stem cell graft donor, obtained from the stem cell graft. Every receptor here comes from a human donor who donated a stem cell graft to a child with Wiskott-Aldrich syndrome.

V is TRBV2 and J is TRBJ1-1; the D is unclear. This CDR3 is built from 13 residues. CDR1 is SNHLY and CDR2 is FYNNEI in the germline V gene. V lost 7 bases, J lost 0 bases, and 9 bases lay in between. CDR3 in amino acids: CASKGSLNTEAFF. The CDR3 DNA follows: TGTGCCAGCAAGGGCTCTTTGAACACTGAAGCTTTCTTT.

Ten or more counts support this clonotype. The chain employs TRBV11-2 and TRBJ2-3; TRBD2 aligns across 10 bases. CDR3 length: 18 residues. Trimming removed 5 bases from V and 2 bases from J; junction bases left unmatched: 13. Per the germline V gene, CDR1 is SGHAT and CDR2 is FQNNGV. The CDR3 DNA sequence: TGTGCCAGCAGCCTTTTCGGTGGGACTAGCGAATACACAGATACGCAGTATTTT. Translating gives CASSLFGGTSEYTDTQYF.

This clonotype came up many times. The chain employs TRBV28 and TRBJ2-5, with TRBD2 matching over 13 bases. Germline-derived CDR1 and CDR2 are MDHEN and SYDVKM. Trimming took 2 bases from V and 4 from J; bases not matched to a gene: 7. CDR3 size: 17 residues. CDR3 sequence: CASSLGTSGVGRETQYF. DNA of the CDR3: TGTGCCAGCAGTTTAGGGACTAGCGGGGTGGGGAGAGAGACCCAGTACTTC.

This clonotype appeared many times. This rearrangement joins TRBV5-1 to TRBJ2-4; D may match TRBD1 or TRBD2 (5 bases each). V was clipped by 5 bases and J by 0 bases, with 15 bases between them. This CDR3 region has 16 residues. Germline V gene lookup returns CDR1 SGHRS and CDR2 YFSETQ. The CDR3 nucleotides are TGCGCCAGCAGTCGGGGCAGGGAGCTAGCCAAAAACATTCAGTACTTC. Translation: CASSRGRELAKNIQYF.

V is TRBV5-1 and J is TRBJ2-3; 7 bases are shared with TRBD2. Germline V gene lookup returns CDR1 SGHRS and CDR2 YFSETQ. Trimming removed 0 bases from V and 2 bases from J; junction bases left unmatched: 6. CDR3 length: 16 amino acids. CDR3 in amino acids: CASSLGVSGATDTQYF. CDR3 nucleotides: TGCGCCAGCAGCTTGGGTGTCAGCGGGGCCACAGATACGCAGTATTTT.

This clonotype has just a few counts. The chain has TRBV6-5 and TRBJ1-2, with D unclear. Between the trimmed V and J ends, which lost 0 bases and 3 bases, there was a span of 14 bases. This CDR3 is 16 amino acids long. Germline assignment: CDR1 MNHEY and CDR2 SVGAGI. The CDR3 nucleotides read TGTGCCAGCAGTTACTCGTTTACAGCCCACGACTATGGCTACACCTTC. It yields the protein CASSYSFTAHDYGYTF.

This clonotype was observed many times. The chain couples TRBV15 to TRBJ1-1; 12 bases align to TRBD1. The CDR3 spans 16 residues. CDR1 is LNHNV and CDR2 is YYDKDF in the germline V gene (reference sequence). Trimming cost V 3 bases and J 5 bases; bases outside gene matches: 7. Written as DNA, the CDR3 is TGTGCCACCAGCAGCCGGGACAGGGGGCCGGGGACTGAAGCTTTCTTT. It translates to CATSSRDRGPGTEAFF.

This clonotype was recorded many times. The gene calls are TRBV6-7 and TRBJ2-7, with unresolved D. TRBV6-7 is recorded as an ORF, its role being uncertain. There are 14 residues in the CDR3. Trimming cost V 0 bases and J 0 bases, with 6 bases left between them. CDR3 in amino acids: CASSYSTSSYEQYF. Written as DNA, the CDR3 is TGTGCCAGCAGTTACTCGACCAGCTCCTACGAGCAGTACTTC.

This clonotype has ten or more counts. The chain has TRBV15 and TRBJ2-7; 7 bases agree with TRBD1. V was clipped by 0 bases and J by 10 bases; unmatched bases: 6. The CDR3 runs to 13 residues. Germline V gene data show CDR1 as LNHNV and CDR2 as YYDKDF (reference sequence). In DNA form, the CDR3 reads TGTGCCACCAGCAGAGATGGGACAGAACTTCAGTACTTC. Translating gives CATSRDGTELQYF.

This clonotype was seen ten or more times. The V gene is TRBV28, the J gene TRBJ2-5, with 9 nucleotides matching TRBD1. The CDR3 extends over 15 amino acids. Germline V lookup: CDR1 MDHEN, CDR2 SYDVKM. The trim removed 3 bases at V and 5 bases at J, leaving 7 bases unmatched. This CDR3 is CASSFGDRELETQYF. CDR3 coding DNA: TGTGCCAGCAGTTTCGGGGACAGGGAATTGGAGACCCAGTACTTC.

This clonotype was observed many times. The gene calls are TRBV7-9 and TRBJ1-2; 9 nucleotides agree with TRBD1. The germline V gene encodes CDR1 SEHNR and CDR2 FQNEAQ (reference sequence). This CDR3 is built from 14 residues. V was clipped by 8 bases and J by 3 bases; unmatched bases: 7. In DNA form, the CDR3 reads TGTGCCAGCGCGGGACAGGGAGTAGACTATGGCTACACCTTC. Amino acid sequence: CASAGQGVDYGYTF.

This clonotype was observed at least ten times. The chain recombines TRBV4-1 with TRBJ1-1; D unclear. This CDR3 contains 16 residues. Germline CDR1 MGHRA, CDR2 YSYEKL. V was cut by 0 bases and J by 3 bases, with 14 bases left in between. The CDR3 here is CASSQENSMVDTEAFF. Here the CDR3 DNA reads TGCGCCAGCAGCCAAGAAAACAGTATGGTTGACACTGAAGCTTTCTTT.

This clonotype came up many times. The chain links TRBV6-1 to TRBJ2-4, with 9 bases aligning to TRBD1. The CDR3 length is 14 residues. J was trimmed by 2 bases and V by 8 bases; bases with no gene match: 4. Germline values: CDR1 MNHNS, CDR2 SASEGT. The CDR3 nucleotides read TGTGCCAGCCGGGACAGGGCAACCAAAAACATTCAGTACTTC. This sequence encodes CASRDRATKNIQYF.

This clonotype occurred many times. The chain employs TRBV7-2 and TRBJ1-1, with no clear D. CDR1 and CDR2 from the germline V gene are SGHTA and FQGNSA. The CDR3 is 14 amino acids. Deletions cut 2 bases from V and 0 bases from J, with 7 bases between. The CDR3 region is CASSLRQLNTEAFF. CDR3 DNA: TGTGCCAGCAGCTTACGGCAGTTGAACACTGAAGCTTTCTTT.

In its sample, this clonotype was seen many times. The CDR3 loop is CASTALGEGAYNEQFF. Written as DNA, the CDR3 is TGTGCCAGCACCGCTCTGGGGGAGGGAGCCTACAATGAGCAGTTCTTC. The rearrangement links TRBV12-3 or TRBV12-4 to TRBJ2-1, with TRBD2 identical over 7 bases. J was trimmed by 2 bases and V by 7 bases; bases with no gene match: 11. The CDR3 length is 16 residues.

There are many counts of this clonotype. V usage is TRBV5-1 and J usage is TRBJ2-2, with D unclear. The germline gives CDR1 SGHRS, CDR2 YFSETQ. The V end lost 0 bases, the J end lost 7 bases, and 7 bases lay between the germline ends. There are 13 residues in the CDR3. For the CDR3, the DNA is TGCGCCAGCAGCTTGGTTGGCCTCGGGGAGCTGTTTTTT. This gives the protein CASSLVGLGELFF.

This clonotype was picked up many times. The chain has TRBV15 and TRBJ2-3, with D perhaps matching TRBD2 (7 bases). CDR3 size: 17 residues. Germline CDR1 and CDR2: LNHNV and YYDKDF (reference sequence). The V gene lost 1 base and the J gene lost 5 bases, with 19 bases spanning the gap. CDR3 sequence: CATSRARGGGGQDTQYF. CDR3 in DNA: TGTGCCACCAGCAGAGCAAGGGGAGGCGGGGGACAAGATACGCAGTATTTT.

This clonotype occurred many times. The chain has TRBV15 and TRBJ2-7; D is unclear. This CDR3 has 13 amino acids. CDR1 and CDR2 from the germline V gene are LNHNV and YYDKDF (reference sequence). With 2 bases removed from V and 0 bases from J, the gap between germline ends came to 5 bases. The CDR3, as DNA: TGTGCCACCAGCAGACATTTCTCCTACGAGCAGTACTTC. This sequence encodes CATSRHFSYEQYF.

This clonotype was recorded at least ten times. The chain uses TRBV15 and TRBJ1-2, with D unclear. There are 13 residues in the CDR3. Trimming stripped 5 bases from V and 3 bases from J, with 10 bases between. CDR1 LNHNV and CDR2 YYDKDF come from the germline V gene (reference sequence). DNA of the CDR3: TGTGCCACCAGCGAGTCCCACTACTATGGCTACACCTTC. Protein sequence: CATSESHYYGYTF.

This clonotype has a count of ten or more. This rearrangement joins TRBV5-1 to TRBJ2-1; D is perhaps TRBD1 (6 bases). V lost 4 bases, J lost 6 bases, and 14 bases lay in between. The CDR3 is 14 residues long. Germline CDR1 reads SGHRS; CDR2 reads YFSETQ. The chain's CDR3 is CASSRSTGFNEQFF. The CDR3 bases are TGCGCCAGCAGCCGTTCGACAGGTTTCAATGAGCAGTTCTTC. The full variable domain, with the rest looked up from reference TRBV5-1 and TRBJ2-1, is KAGVTQTPRYLIKTRGQQVTLSCSPISGHRSVSWYQQTPGQGLQFLFEYFSETQRNKGNFPGRFSGRQFSNSRSEMNVSTLELGDSALYLCASSRSTGFNEQFFGPGTRLTVL.

This clonotype was recorded at least ten times. This chain uses TRBV12-3 or TRBV12-4 with TRBJ2-7, with unresolved D. CDR3 length: 11 amino acids. The V gene lost 6 bases and the J gene lost 0 bases, with 3 bases spanning the gap. Here the CDR3 DNA reads TGTGCCAGCAGCCACTCCTACGAGCAGTACTTC. Translated: CASSHSYEQYF.

At least ten counts were recorded for this clonotype. The chain has TRBV12-3 or TRBV12-4 and TRBJ2-1; 8 bases match TRBD1. Trimming cost V 2 bases and J 6 bases; bases outside gene matches: 6. CDR3 length equals 15 residues. CDR3 bases: TGTGCCAGCAGTTTACTCCCAGGGGGCATCAATGAGCAGTTCTTC. Its protein product is CASSLLPGGINEQFF.